The TCR beta chain described here comes from a study of beta chain features in type 1 diabetes. Whole-study results and caveats: In every one of the four CD4+ subsets, TCRB CDR3s were moderately but significantly shorter in Type 1 diabetes patients.

Remarks on this clone: Its antigen is still unknown.

The ends lost 5 bases at V and 2 bases at J; junction bases unmatched: 4. CDR1 is SGHRS, CDR2 YFSETQ, per germline. This CDR3 is built from 15 residues. Every isolated RNA sample was fully reverse transcribed, so sequencing captured expressed TCRB transcripts. Libraries were prepared by immunoSEQ multiplex PCR; TCRdb keeps only in-frame clonotypes and omits some of them. Found here are over 200,000 clones, about a tenth of them singletons; the top ten hold 0.017%. This chain links TRBV5-1 with TRBJ2-5; 12 bases align to TRBD2. The sample consisted of naive CD4+ T cells from blood. The TCR originated in a man aged 25-45 years with type 1 diabetes. DNA for the CDR3: TGCGCCAGCAGGTTCGGACTAGCGGGGCAAGAGACCCAGTACTTC. Protein: CASRFGLAGQETQYF.